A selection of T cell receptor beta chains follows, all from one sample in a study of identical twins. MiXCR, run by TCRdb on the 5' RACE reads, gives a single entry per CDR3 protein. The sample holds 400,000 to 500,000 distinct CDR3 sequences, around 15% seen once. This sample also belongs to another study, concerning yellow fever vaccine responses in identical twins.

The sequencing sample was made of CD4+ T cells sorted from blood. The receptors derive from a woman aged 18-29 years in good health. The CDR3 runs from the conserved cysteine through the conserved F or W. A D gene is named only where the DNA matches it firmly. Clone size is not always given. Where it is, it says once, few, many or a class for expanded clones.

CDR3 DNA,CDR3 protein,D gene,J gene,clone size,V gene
TGTGCCAGCAGCTTAAAAATTACCTACGAGCAGTACTTC,CASSLKITYEQYF,-,TRBJ2-7,-,TRBV7-2
TGTGCCAGCAGCCCCAGAACAAGAGCCAAAAACATTCAGTACTTC,CASSPRTRAKNIQYF,-,TRBJ2-4,few,TRBV12-3/TRBV12-4
TGCAGTGCTAGAGGGCCGGGAATCGATGAAGCTTTCTTT,CSARGPGIDEAFF,-,TRBJ1-1,few,TRBV20-1
TGTGCCAGCAGCTATATTAGGGTCAACACCTACGAGCAGTACTTC,CASSYIRVNTYEQYF,-,TRBJ2-7,-,TRBV6-2/TRBV6-3
TGTGCCAGCAGTTTGGGGTACCGGGAAGCCACTGAAGCTTTCTTT,CASSLGYREATEAFF,-,TRBJ1-1,-,TRBV6-2/TRBV6-3
TGCGCCAGCAGCTTGAGGACCGGACAGGGCTACGAGCAGTACTTC,CASSLRTGQGYEQYF,TRBD1,TRBJ2-7,few,TRBV5-1
TGTGCCAGCAGTCGGGACGGCTATGGCTACACCTTC,CASSRDGYGYTF,-,TRBJ1-2,many,TRBV12-3/TRBV12-4
TGTGCCAGCAGTTACGGCTTTCCTAACTATGGCTACACCTTC,CASSYGFPNYGYTF,-,TRBJ1-2,few,TRBV6-5
TGTGCCAGCCAAGGGGCTAAGGTAGCCAAAAACATTCAGTACTTC,CASQGAKVAKNIQYF,-,TRBJ2-4,few,TRBV6-1
TGTGCCAGCAGTGACTCGCGGGCACCTGGGGCCAACGTCCTGACTTTC,CASSDSRAPGANVLTF,-,TRBJ2-6,-,TRBV6-4
TGTGCCAGCAGGCGGCCGGGACTAAGGGAGACCCAGTACTTC,CASRRPGLRETQYF,TRBD2,TRBJ2-5,-,TRBV2
TGCAGTGCTAGAGAACTGTGGGGGCCCCGCACAGATACGCAGTATTTT,CSARELWGPRTDTQYF,-,TRBJ2-3,-,TRBV20-1
TGCAGTGCTAGACGACAGGGTACCGGAAACACCATATATTTT,CSARRQGTGNTIYF,TRBD1,TRBJ1-3,once,TRBV20-1
TGCGCCAGCAGCTTGGTCTCTGGGGCCAACGTCCTGACTTTC,CASSLVSGANVLTF,-,TRBJ2-6,many,TRBV5-1
TGTGCCACCCTTAGCGGGGCCCCGTACAATGAGCAGTTCTTC,CATLSGAPYNEQFF,TRBD2,TRBJ2-1,many,TRBV28
TGTGCCAGCAGCACCGGACAGCCTGAGCAGTTCTTC,CASSTGQPEQFF,-,TRBJ2-1,many,TRBV7-2
TGTGCCAGCAGTTTATTAGCGGGAAGAGAAGCTTTCTTT,CASSLLAGREAFF,-,TRBJ1-1,-,TRBV27
TGTGCCAGCAGCATGCGAACAGGGGACACCGGGGAGCTGTTTTTT,CASSMRTGDTGELFF,TRBD1,TRBJ2-2,-,TRBV7-2
TGTGCCAGCAGTTTAGAAATAGCGGGGACACCTAGCAATGAGCAGTTCTTC,CASSLEIAGTPSNEQFF,TRBD2,TRBJ2-1,many,TRBV12-3/TRBV12-4
TGCAGCGTTGAAGAGGGACTAGCGGTACCCTACAATGAGCAGTTCTTC,CSVEEGLAVPYNEQFF,TRBD2,TRBJ2-1,many,TRBV29-1
TGTGCCAGCTCACAGGGGGTCTCTGAGCAGTTCTTC,CASSQGVSEQFF,-,TRBJ2-1,few,TRBV18
TGTGCCAGCAGAGATACAGGGACAGGAAGCAATGAGCAGTTCTTC,CASRDTGTGSNEQFF,TRBD1,TRBJ2-1,-,TRBV11-2
TGTGCCAGCAGCCAAGTGGGACTAGCGGAAGAGACCCAGTACTTC,CASSQVGLAEETQYF,TRBD2,TRBJ2-5,-,TRBV4-2
TGTGCCACGGGACAGAATCCCTACAATGAGCAGTTCTTC,CATGQNPYNEQFF,TRBD1,TRBJ2-1,-,TRBV2
TGTGCCAGCAGCTCAAGGACAGGCCAAGAGACCCAGTACTTC,CASSSRTGQETQYF,TRBD1,TRBJ2-5,-,TRBV5-5
TGTGCCAGCAGCCAAGGACCTGGGGCCAACGTCCTGACTTTC,CASSQGPGANVLTF,-,TRBJ2-6,few,TRBV4-2
TGCGCCAGCAGCTTAAACAGGGGGCGCCTAGAGACCCAGTACTTC,CASSLNRGRLETQYF,TRBD1,TRBJ2-5,-,TRBV5-1
TGTGCCAGCAGCCAAAGGAACCGACAAGGCGATACGCAGTATTTT,CASSQRNRQGDTQYF,-,TRBJ2-3,few,TRBV3-1
TGTGCCAGCAGTTTCTCGGGACAGTACTACGAGCAGTACTTC,CASSFSGQYYEQYF,TRBD1,TRBJ2-7,many,TRBV12-3/TRBV12-4
TGTGCCAGCGTGGGGCGGGAGAGGATCGGGGAGCTGTTTTTT,CASVGRERIGELFF,TRBD2,TRBJ2-2,-,TRBV2
TGTGCCAGCAGCCAGATTAGCGGGAGGGACACAGATACGCAGTATTTT,CASSQISGRDTDTQYF,TRBD2,TRBJ2-3,few,TRBV4-2
TGCGCCAGCAGCCAAGATAGCGGGAACTCCTACAATGAGCAGTTCTTC,CASSQDSGNSYNEQFF,TRBD2,TRBJ2-1,few,TRBV4-1
TGCAGTGCTGAAAAATCAGCGGGGTCCACAGATACGCAGTATTTT,CSAEKSAGSTDTQYF,TRBD2,TRBJ2-3,few,TRBV20-1
TGTGCCAGCAGTGTGGGCAGGGAAGGGAATGAGCAGTTCTTC,CASSVGREGNEQFF,-,TRBJ2-1,few,TRBV2
TGTGCCAGCAGCTTAGTTGGTCTGGGACTAGCGGTTAATGAGCAGTTCTTC,CASSLVGLGLAVNEQFF,TRBD2,TRBJ2-1,few,TRBV11-2
TGCGCCAGCAGCCAAGGGACTAACCATGAGCAGTTCTTC,CASSQGTNHEQFF,-,TRBJ2-1,-,TRBV4-3
TGCGCCAGCAGCTTGGAAAGGACAGGGAGAGTTACAGATACGCAGTATTTT,CASSLERTGRVTDTQYF,TRBD1,TRBJ2-3,few,TRBV5-1
TGTGCCAGCAGTCCGATGCCCCGGAAGGGATCCGAAAAACTGTTTTTT,CASSPMPRKGSEKLFF,-,TRBJ1-4,many,TRBV12-3/TRBV12-4
TGTGCCAGCAACAAAAGAGCGGGGGGGCCGAGCACAGATACGCAGTATTTT,CASNKRAGGPSTDTQYF,TRBD2,TRBJ2-3,few,TRBV12-3/TRBV12-4
TGTGCCAGCAAGCAGACTAGCGGCGGGGAGACCCAGTACTTC,CASKQTSGGETQYF,TRBD2,TRBJ2-5,-,TRBV7-2
TGCGCCAGCAGCTTGGGAAGGGGAGTAGGCGAGCAGTACTTC,CASSLGRGVGEQYF,-,TRBJ2-7,-,TRBV5-1
TGTGCCAGCAACGGTGCTGGGGCCAACGTCCTGACTTTC,CASNGAGANVLTF,-,TRBJ2-6,-,TRBV6-2/TRBV6-3
TGTGCCAGCAGTTTTTCAGGGGTTGGTACACCCCTCCACTTT,CASSFSGVGTPLHF,-,TRBJ1-6,few,TRBV12-3/TRBV12-4
TGTGCCAGCAGCCAAGGTTTACAGGGGAACACTGAAGCTTTCTTT,CASSQGLQGNTEAFF,-,TRBJ1-1,few,TRBV4-2
TGTGCCAGCAGTTTACGCGGGAGGGCCAACTACGAGCAGTACTTC,CASSLRGRANYEQYF,TRBD2,TRBJ2-7,-,TRBV12-3/TRBV12-4
TGCGCGTGGGGGCCAGGAGAGACCCAGTACTTC,CAWGPGETQYF,-,TRBJ2-5,-,TRBV20-1
TGTGCCATCAGTGGAGCTAAGGGACAGACGAACACCGGGGAGCTGTTTTTT,CAISGAKGQTNTGELFF,TRBD1,TRBJ2-2,many,TRBV10-3
TGTGCCAGCATTGCCGGGACAGGGGGGACCGGGGAGCTGTTTTTT,CASIAGTGGTGELFF,TRBD1,TRBJ2-2,many,TRBV12-3/TRBV12-4
TGTGCCATCAGCGATGGGACACGAGGACACAATGAGCAGTTCTTC,CAISDGTRGHNEQFF,-,TRBJ2-1,-,TRBV10-3
TGTGCCAGCAGCAAGAGGTGGGACAGGGCTGTCGACGAGCAGTACTTC,CASSKRWDRAVDEQYF,-,TRBJ2-7,-,TRBV21-1